The 9 T cell receptor beta chains below all came from one sample that was sequenced in a study of T cell responses to AZD1222 COVID-19 vaccine. The table came from immunoSEQ multiplex PCR; TCRdb's copy has only in-frame clones and leaves some out. The repertoire includes 140,000 to 150,000 clones, about nine tenths of them detected once, and around 2.8% sits in the top ten. The material sequenced was peripheral blood, taken on day 0 of MenACWY control vaccination. The receptors stem from an adult in good health.

The chain employs TRBV6-5 and TRBJ1-6; TRBD1 aligns across 9 bases. J lost 10 bases, V lost 7 bases, and 11 bases had no gene match. The V gene's germline CDR1 is MNHEY and CDR2 SVGAGI. This CDR3 region has 15 residues. The CDR3 DNA is TGTGCCAGCATCACCGGGACAGGGTACTACTCACCCCTCCACTTT. As protein: CASITGTGYYSPLHF.

The chain carries TRBV6-1 and TRBJ2-3; D gene unclear. Germline V gene data show CDR1 as MNHNS and CDR2 as SASEGT. V dropped 2 bases and J dropped 6 bases, with 6 bases sitting between them. The CDR3 covers 12 residues. The CDR3 DNA follows: TGTGCCAGCAGTGAATTGGGGGATACGCAGTATTTT. Amino acids: CASSELGDTQYF.

The V gene is TRBV19, the J gene TRBJ1-1; D gene unclear. V lost 3 bases to trimming and J lost 3 bases, with 14 bases between them. The germline V gene encodes CDR1 LNHDA and CDR2 SQIVND (reference sequence). The CDR3 totals 15 residues. DNA of the CDR3: TGTGCCAGTAGTATTCCCCTGTCCCGCCACACTGAAGCTTTCTTT. Protein: CASSIPLSRHTEAFF.

In nucleotides, the CDR3 is TGTGCCAGTAGGGGACTTACGGCCGGCAATCAGCCCCAGCATTTT. As protein: CASRGLTAGNQPQHF. The V gene is TRBV19, the J gene TRBJ1-5, with D maybe TRBD1 (5 bases). Between the trimmed V and J ends, which lost 6 bases and 2 bases, there was a span of 14 bases. Germline CDR1 is LNHDA and CDR2 is SQIVND (reference sequence). CDR3 size: 15 residues.

CDR3 protein: CASSPRPLDRVTEAFF. The CDR3 region has the DNA TGTGCCAGCTCACCGCGCCCACTGGACAGGGTAACTGAAGCTTTCTTT. The chain uses TRBV18 and TRBJ1-1; 8 bases are a match to TRBD1. Germline-derived CDR1 and CDR2 are KGHSH and LQKENI. V was clipped by 3 bases and J by 5 bases; unmatched bases: 11. The length of the CDR3 is 16 residues.

This clone has just a few counts. The chain employs TRBV5-1 and TRBJ1-2; D is uncertain. The germline V gene encodes CDR1 SGHRS and CDR2 YFSETQ. The CDR3 sequence is 14 residues long. V lost 0 bases and J 6 bases, leaving 12 bases between the germline ends. CDR3 nucleotides: TGCGCCAGCAGCTTGGGCCTCTTTTTAGATGGCTACACCTTC. This gives the protein CASSLGLFLDGYTF.

The chain links TRBV13 to TRBJ2-5; TRBD2 aligns across 9 bases. The V gene's germline CDR1 is PRHDT and CDR2 FYEKMQ (reference sequence). The V segment lost 5 bases and the J segment 5 bases; nucleotides outside the gene matches: 9. There are 15 residues in the CDR3. The CDR3 region has the DNA TGTGCCAGCAGCCGTTGGGGTAGCGGGAGTGAGACCCAGTACTTC. As protein: CASSRWGSGSETQYF.

The chain joins TRBV2 to TRBJ2-5; 10 bases fit TRBD2. Trimming took 6 bases from V and 5 from J; bases not matched to a gene: 12. Germline V gene sequence: CDR1 SNHLY, CDR2 FYNNEI. This CDR3 comprises 16 residues. The CDR3 is CASRLAGASLRETQYF. The CDR3 DNA is TGTGCCAGCAGGCTAGCGGGGGCGTCCTTACGGGAGACCCAGTACTTC.

The chain is built from TRBV7-9 and TRBJ1-2; TRBD1 matches at 10 bases. The V segment lost 6 bases and the J segment 2 bases; nucleotides outside the gene matches: 3. The CDR3 sequence is 14 residues long. Germline assignment: CDR1 SEHNR and CDR2 FQNEAQ (reference sequence). CDR3 DNA sequence: TGTGCCAGCAGGGGACAGGGGCTGAACTATGGCTACACCTTC. It translates to CASRGQGLNYGYTF.